The present T cell receptor beta chain was sequenced within a study of shared T cell receptors in the human thymus. Using immunoSEQ multiplex PCR, the repertoire was profiled, and TCRdb retains in-frame clones only, with some absent. The sample holds some 720,000 clones, 88% seen once. V was clipped by 0 bases and J by 2 bases; unmatched bases: 14. CDR1 WSHSY and CDR2 SAAADI come from the germline V gene. This CDR3 is 21 amino acids long. The data also belong to a second study, concerning human thymus T cells.

The V gene is TRBV10-2, the J gene TRBJ2-1, with 12 bases that match TRBD2. This clonotype was obtained from a boy in the first two years of life with a congenital heart defect. The sequenced sample consisted of thymocytes. CDR3 sequence: CASSESGLAGGPWQTYNEQFF. For the CDR3, the DNA is TGCGCCAGCAGTGAGTCGGGGCTAGCGGGAGGGCCATGGCAGACCTACAATGAGCAGTTCTTC.